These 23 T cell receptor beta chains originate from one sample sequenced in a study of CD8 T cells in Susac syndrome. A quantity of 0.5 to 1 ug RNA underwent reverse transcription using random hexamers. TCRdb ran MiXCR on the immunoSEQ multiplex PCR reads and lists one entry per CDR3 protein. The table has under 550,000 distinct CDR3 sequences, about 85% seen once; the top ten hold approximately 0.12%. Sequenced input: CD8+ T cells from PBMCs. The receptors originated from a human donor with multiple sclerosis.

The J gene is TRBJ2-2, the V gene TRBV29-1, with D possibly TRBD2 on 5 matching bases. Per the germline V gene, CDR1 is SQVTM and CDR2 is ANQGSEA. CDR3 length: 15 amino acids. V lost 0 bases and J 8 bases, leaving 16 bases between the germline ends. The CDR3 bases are TGCAGCGTTGAAGATAACGTTCCCGGGAATGGGGAGCTGTTTTTT. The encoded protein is CSVEDNVPGNGELFF.

The CDR3 bases are TGTGCCACCTTTTTTGGGGATACGCAGTATTTT. Translating it yields CATFFGDTQYF. The chain combines TRBV6-4 with TRBJ2-3; the D is unclear. V was trimmed by 10 bases and J by 6 bases, leaving 11 bases between them. The CDR3 is made up of 11 amino acids. Germline CDR1 is MRHNA and CDR2 is SNTAGT.

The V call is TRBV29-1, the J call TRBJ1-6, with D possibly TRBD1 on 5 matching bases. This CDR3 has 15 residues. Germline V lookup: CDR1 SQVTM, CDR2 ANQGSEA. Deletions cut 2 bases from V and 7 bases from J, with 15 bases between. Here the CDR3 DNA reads TGCAGCGTTGAACTTGGGGACCTAGAGAATTCACCCCTCCACTTT. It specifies CSVELGDLENSPLHF.

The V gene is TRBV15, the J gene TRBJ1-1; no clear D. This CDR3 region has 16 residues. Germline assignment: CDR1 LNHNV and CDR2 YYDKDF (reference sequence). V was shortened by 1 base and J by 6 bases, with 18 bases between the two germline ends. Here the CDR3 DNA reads TGTGCCACCAGCAGAGCTAACAGTGCTAGGTGGGCTGAAGCTTTCTTT. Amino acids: CATSRANSARWAEAFF.

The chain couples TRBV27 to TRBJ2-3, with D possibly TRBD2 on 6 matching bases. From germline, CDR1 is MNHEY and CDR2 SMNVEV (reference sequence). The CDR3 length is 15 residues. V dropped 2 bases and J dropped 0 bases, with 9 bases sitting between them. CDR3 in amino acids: CASSLVAASTDTQYF. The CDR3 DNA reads TGTGCCAGCAGTTTAGTAGCGGCGAGCACAGATACGCAGTATTTT.

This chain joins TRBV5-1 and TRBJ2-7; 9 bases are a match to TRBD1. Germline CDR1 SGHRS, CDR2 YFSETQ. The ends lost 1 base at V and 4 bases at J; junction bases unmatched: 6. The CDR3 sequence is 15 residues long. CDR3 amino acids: CASSLSQGAVYEQYF. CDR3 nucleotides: TGCGCCAGCAGCTTGTCACAGGGGGCGGTTTACGAGCAGTACTTC. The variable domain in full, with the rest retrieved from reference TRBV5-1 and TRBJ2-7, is KAGVTQTPRYLIKTRGQQVTLSCSPISGHRSVSWYQQTPGQGLQFLFEYFSETQRNKGNFPGRFSGRQFSNSRSEMNVSTLELGDSALYLCASSLSQGAVYEQYFGPGTRLTVT.

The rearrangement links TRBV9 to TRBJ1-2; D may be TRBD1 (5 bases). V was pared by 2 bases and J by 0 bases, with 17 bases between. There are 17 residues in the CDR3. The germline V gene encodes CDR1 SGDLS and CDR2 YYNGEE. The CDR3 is CASSVPRDGLANYGYTF. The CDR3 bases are TGTGCCAGCAGCGTCCCTAGGGACGGCCTAGCTAACTATGGCTACACCTTC.

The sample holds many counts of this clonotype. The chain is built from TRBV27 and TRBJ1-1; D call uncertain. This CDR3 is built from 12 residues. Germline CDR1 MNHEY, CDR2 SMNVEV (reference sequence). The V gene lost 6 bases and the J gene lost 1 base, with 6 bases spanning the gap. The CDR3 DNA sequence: TGTGCCAGCAGGACGGGGAACACTGAAGCTTTCTTT. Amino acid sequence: CASRTGNTEAFF.

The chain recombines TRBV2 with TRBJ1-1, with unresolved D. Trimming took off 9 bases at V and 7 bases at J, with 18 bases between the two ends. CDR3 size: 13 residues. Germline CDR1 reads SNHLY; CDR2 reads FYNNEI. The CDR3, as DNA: TGTGCCAGTTTCGGGCCAGCAGATTATGAAGCTTTCTTT. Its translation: CASFGPADYEAFF.

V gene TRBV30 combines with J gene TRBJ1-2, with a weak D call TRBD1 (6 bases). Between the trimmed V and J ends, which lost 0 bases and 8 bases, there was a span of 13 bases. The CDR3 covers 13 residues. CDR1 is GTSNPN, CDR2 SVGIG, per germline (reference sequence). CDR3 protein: CAWSVGTSGGYTF. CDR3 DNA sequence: TGTGCCTGGAGTGTAGGGACATCGGGCGGCTACACCTTC. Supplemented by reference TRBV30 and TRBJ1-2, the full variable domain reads SQTIHQWPATLVQPVGSPLSLECTVEGTSNPNLYWYRQAAGRGLQLLFYSVGIGQISSEVPQNLSASRPQDRQFILSSKKLLLSDSGFYLCAWSVGTSGGYTFGSGTRLTVV.

CDR3 loop: CASSRGQNNEKLFF. The CDR3 DNA sequence: TGTGCCAGCAGCCGTGGACAGAATAATGAAAAACTGTTTTTT. J is TRBJ1-4 and V is TRBV7-9; TRBD1 might be the D (6 bases). V lost 5 bases and J 4 bases, leaving 11 bases between the germline ends. The CDR3 consists of 14 residues. Germline loops: CDR1 SEHNR, CDR2 FQNEAQ (reference sequence).

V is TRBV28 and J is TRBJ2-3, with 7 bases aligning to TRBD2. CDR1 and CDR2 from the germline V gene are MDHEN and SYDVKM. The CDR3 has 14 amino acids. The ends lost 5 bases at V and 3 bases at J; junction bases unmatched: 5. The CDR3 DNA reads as TGTGCCAGCAGTGAAACTAGCGAGACAGATACGCAGTATTTT. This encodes CASSETSETDTQYF.

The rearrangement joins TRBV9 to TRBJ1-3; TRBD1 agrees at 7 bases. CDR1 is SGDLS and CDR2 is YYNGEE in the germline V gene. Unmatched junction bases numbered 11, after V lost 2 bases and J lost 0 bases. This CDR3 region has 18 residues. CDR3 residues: CASSVTTGDHSSGNTIYF. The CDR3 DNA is TGTGCCAGCAGCGTCACTACAGGGGACCACTCCTCTGGAAACACCATATATTTT.

The CDR3 DNA reads as TGTGCCAGCAGTTTATTAGGAGGGAAGGGGGAGACCCAGTACTTC. Translation: CASSLLGGKGETQYF. V usage is TRBV27 and J usage is TRBJ2-5; the D gene is possibly TRBD2 (6 bases). The CDR3 extends over 15 amino acids. Deletions cut 1 base from V and 5 bases from J, with 14 bases between. Germline V gives CDR1 MNHEY, CDR2 SMNVEV (reference sequence).

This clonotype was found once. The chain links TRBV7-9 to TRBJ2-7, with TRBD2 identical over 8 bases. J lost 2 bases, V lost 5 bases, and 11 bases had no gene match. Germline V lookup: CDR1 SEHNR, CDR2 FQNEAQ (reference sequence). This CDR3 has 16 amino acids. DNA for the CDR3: TGTGCCAGCAGCCCCCGGACGGAAGCGGGAGCCTACGAGCAGTACTTC. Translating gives CASSPRTEAGAYEQYF.

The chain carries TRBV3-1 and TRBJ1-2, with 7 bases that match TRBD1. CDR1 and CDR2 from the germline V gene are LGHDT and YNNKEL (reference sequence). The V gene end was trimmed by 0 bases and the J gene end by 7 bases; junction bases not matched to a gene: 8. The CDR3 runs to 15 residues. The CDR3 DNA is TGTGCCAGCAGCCAAGACCCGGACAGGCGAAGTGGCTACACCTTC. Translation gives CASSQDPDRRSGYTF. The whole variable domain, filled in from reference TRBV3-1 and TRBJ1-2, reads DTAVSQTPKYLVTQMGNDKSIKCEQNLGHDTMYWYKQDSKKFLKIMFSYNNKELIINETVPNRFSPKSPDKAHLNLHINSLELGDSAVYFCASSQDPDRRSGYTFGSGTRLTVV.

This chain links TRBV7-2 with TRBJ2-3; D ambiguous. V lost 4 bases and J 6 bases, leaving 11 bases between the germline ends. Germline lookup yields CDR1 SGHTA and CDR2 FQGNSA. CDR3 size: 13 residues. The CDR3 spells CASSSLGGDTQYF. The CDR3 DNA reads TGTGCCAGCAGCTCGTTAGGTGGGGATACGCAGTATTTT.

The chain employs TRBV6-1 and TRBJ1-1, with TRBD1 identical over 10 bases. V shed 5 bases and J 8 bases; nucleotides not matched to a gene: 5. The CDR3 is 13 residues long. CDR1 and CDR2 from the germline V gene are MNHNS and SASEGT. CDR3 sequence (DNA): TGTGCCAGCAGTCCGGACAGGGGGTCCGAAGCTTTCTTT. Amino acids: CASSPDRGSEAFF.

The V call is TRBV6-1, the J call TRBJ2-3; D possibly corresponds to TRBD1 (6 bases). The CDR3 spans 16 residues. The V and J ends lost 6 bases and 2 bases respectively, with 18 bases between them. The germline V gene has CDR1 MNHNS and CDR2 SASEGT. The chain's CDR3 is CASRGHSGSVTDTQYF. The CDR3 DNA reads TGTGCCAGCAGGGGACACTCAGGCTCAGTCACAGATACGCAGTATTTT.

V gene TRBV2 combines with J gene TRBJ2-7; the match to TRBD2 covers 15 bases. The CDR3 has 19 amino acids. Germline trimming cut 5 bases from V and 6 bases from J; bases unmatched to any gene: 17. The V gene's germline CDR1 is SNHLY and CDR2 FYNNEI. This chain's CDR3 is CASSFWTSGRAPGPIEQYF. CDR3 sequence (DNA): TGTGCCAGCAGTTTTTGGACTAGCGGGAGGGCCCCAGGACCGATCGAGCAGTACTTC.

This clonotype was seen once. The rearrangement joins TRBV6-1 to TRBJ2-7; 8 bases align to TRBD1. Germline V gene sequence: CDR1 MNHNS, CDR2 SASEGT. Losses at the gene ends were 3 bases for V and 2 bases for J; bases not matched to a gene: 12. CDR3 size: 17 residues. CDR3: CASSDPPWQGAPYEQYF. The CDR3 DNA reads TGTGCCAGCAGTGACCCTCCCTGGCAGGGGGCTCCCTACGAGCAGTACTTC.

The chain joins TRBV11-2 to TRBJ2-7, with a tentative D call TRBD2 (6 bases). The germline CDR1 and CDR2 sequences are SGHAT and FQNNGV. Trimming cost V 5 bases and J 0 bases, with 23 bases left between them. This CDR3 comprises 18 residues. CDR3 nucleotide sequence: TGTGCCAGCAGCCCAACCTTGGGGACGGGACTGGGCTCCTACGAGCAGTACTTC. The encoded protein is CASSPTLGTGLGSYEQYF.

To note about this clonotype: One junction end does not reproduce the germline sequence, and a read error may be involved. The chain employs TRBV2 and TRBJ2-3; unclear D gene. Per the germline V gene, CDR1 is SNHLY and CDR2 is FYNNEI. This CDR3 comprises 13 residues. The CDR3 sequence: CASREVSTDTQYF. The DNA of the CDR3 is TGTGCCAGCAGGGAAGTAAGCACAGATACGCAGTATTTT. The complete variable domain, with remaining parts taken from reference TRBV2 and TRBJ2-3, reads EPEVTQTPSHQVTQMGQEVILRCVPISNHLYFYWYRQILGQKVEFLVSFYNNEISEKSEIFDDQFSVERPDGSNFTLKIRSTKLEDSAMYFCASREVSTDTQYFGPGTRLTVL.